These T cell receptor beta chains were read from a single sample in a study of control samples from healthy donors and cancer patients. Sequencing was performed with immunoSEQ multiplex PCR; in TCRdb, only in-frame clones are kept and a portion is missing. This table has about 100,000 clones, about 88% appearing once. The sequencing input was blood. The source is a woman in her fifties or sixties in good health. Both conserved end residues are part of each CDR3. D genes are given only for firm matches. Size is stated for part of the rows, as once, few or many counts, or as a class when the clone is expanded.

clone_size j_call d_call v_call cdr3_nt cdr3_aa
- TRBJ2-4 TRBD2 TRBV29-1 TGCAGCGTTGTAGCGGGAGATCTGCACATTCAGTACTTC CSVVAGDLHIQYF
once TRBJ1-4 TRBD1 TRBV6-5 TGTGCCAGCAGTCCGGGACAGGGAAAACTGTTTTTT CASSPGQGKLFF
few TRBJ2-5 - TRBV7-2 TGTGCCAGCAGCCCAGCTTGGGGAGAGACCCAGTACTTC CASSPAWGETQYF
- TRBJ2-7 - TRBV12-5 TGTGCTAGTGGTCCTTCGACAAATACCTACGAGCAGTACTTC CASGPSTNTYEQYF
- TRBJ2-3 - TRBV4-3 TGCGCCAGCAGCCAAGATCGGGGCCTAGGGCTGGTCACAGATACGCAGTATTTT CASSQDRGLGLVTDTQYF
- TRBJ1-1 - TRBV25-1 TGTGCCACCGCCAGGAAGGCGGGAATAACTGAAGCTTTCTTT CATARKAGITEAFF
- TRBJ2-3 TRBD1 TRBV6-6 TGTGCCATACAGGGGACCACAGATACGCAGTATTTT CAIQGTTDTQYF
- TRBJ1-4 TRBD1 TRBV2 TGTGCCAGCAGGGACAGGGCCGCAACTAATGAAAAACTGTTTTTT CASRDRAATNEKLFF
- TRBJ2-1 - TRBV14 TGTGCCAGCAGCCAGACCCCTAGTTGGGGGGGGGCCGACGAGCAGTTCTTC CASSQTPSWGGADEQFF
few TRBJ2-2 - TRBV24-1 TGTGCCACCAGTGGGTCTTTGAACACCGGGGAGCTGTTTTTT CATSGSLNTGELFF
- TRBJ2-3 - TRBV7-2 TGTGCCAGCAGCATTCCCTCGGATACAGATACGCAGTATTTT CASSIPSDTDTQYF
- TRBJ2-7 TRBD2 TRBV6-6 TGTGCCAGCAGCCCTCGGACTAGCGGCTCCTACGAGCAGTACTTC CASSPRTSGSYEQYF
- TRBJ1-3 - TRBV7-6 TGTGCCAGCAGCCCAGAGGGGGGGGTGTTGGGAAACACCATATATTTT CASSPEGGVLGNTIYF
- TRBJ1-1 TRBD1 TRBV29-1 TGCAGCGTTTCACAGGGGGGCGCTGAAGCTTTCTTT CSVSQGGAEAFF
- TRBJ2-7 TRBD1 TRBV18 TGTGCCAGCTCACCAGACAGGGGCCACGAGCAGTACTTC CASSPDRGHEQYF
- TRBJ2-3 TRBD2 TRBV27 TGTGCCAGCAGGACGATTAGCGGGGTGGAAGATACGCAGTATTTT CASRTISGVEDTQYF
- TRBJ2-2 - TRBV6-5 TGTGCCAGCAGTTATATAAGACATACGAAGGGCGGGGAGCTGTTTTTT CASSYIRHTKGGELFF
- TRBJ2-2 - TRBV27 TGTGCCAGCAGTGCGGGTTCGAAGGGCGGGGAGCTGTTTTTT CASSAGSKGGELFF
few TRBJ1-1 - TRBV5-1 TGCGCCAGCAGCTTGGGTTTGTTGGGTGACGAAGCTTTCTTT CASSLGLLGDEAFF
- TRBJ1-2 - TRBV11-2 TGTGCCAGCAGCCCCCACCAGGAGTACTATGGCTACACCTTC CASSPHQEYYGYTF
- TRBJ2-7 TRBD1 TRBV6-6 TGTGCCAGCAGTTACCACAGGACAGGGCGGTCCTACGAGCAGTACTTC CASSYHRTGRSYEQYF
- TRBJ1-2 TRBD1 TRBV11-2 TGTGCCAGCAGCTTAGAAGTGGCAGGGGGATTCCCTAACTATGGCTACACCTTC CASSLEVAGGFPNYGYTF
- TRBJ2-2 TRBD2 TRBV6-4 TGTGCCAGCAGTGATGGGACTAGCGGTGTCACCGGGGAGCTGTTTTTT CASSDGTSGVTGELFF
- TRBJ2-3 TRBD1 TRBV24-1 TGTGCCACCAGTGAGGGTCCCGACAGGGCCACAGATACGCAGTATTTT CATSEGPDRATDTQYF
- TRBJ2-4 - TRBV20-1 TGCAGTGCTAGTTTGCCTGGGGTAGCCAAAAACATTCAGTACTTC CSASLPGVAKNIQYF
- TRBJ2-3 - TRBV10-1 TGCGCCAGCAGTGATTCTTCCGTTTGGAGCCAGGGAGATACGCAGTATTTT CASSDSSVWSQGDTQYF
- TRBJ2-1 - TRBV29-1 TGCAGCGATTTCTTAAGGAGCTCCTACAATGAGCAGTTCTTC CSDFLRSSYNEQFF
- TRBJ2-2 TRBD2 TRBV6-6 TGTGCCAGCAGCTCTACTAGCGGCCCAGGTAGCGGGGAGCTGTTTTTT CASSSTSGPGSGELFF
once TRBJ2-1 - TRBV7-2 TGTGCCAGCAGCTTAGGAAGGACTACCGAGGGGTTCTTC CASSLGRTTEGFF
- TRBJ2-5 - TRBV2 TGTGCCAGCAGCGTGACTAGAGTCCAAGAGACCCAGTACTTC CASSVTRVQETQYF
- TRBJ1-5 - TRBV2 TGTGCCAGCAGTGATGGGCAGATCAATCAGCCCCAGCATTTT CASSDGQINQPQHF
- TRBJ2-1 - TRBV5-1 TGCGCCAGCAGGTCAGGGACCTCTCTTGGGGATGAGCAGTTCTTC CASRSGTSLGDEQFF
- TRBJ2-1 - TRBV7-9 TGTGCCAGCCTACTAGCTACCAATGAGCAGTTCTTC CASLLATNEQFF
- TRBJ2-3 - TRBV9 TGTGCCAGCAGCGTAGGAGGAGTCCCTAGCACAGATACGCAGTATTTT CASSVGGVPSTDTQYF
- TRBJ1-1 TRBD1 TRBV4-1 TGCGCCAGCAGCCCGAGCCCGGGACAGGGTAAGGACACTGAAGCTTTCTTT CASSPSPGQGKDTEAFF